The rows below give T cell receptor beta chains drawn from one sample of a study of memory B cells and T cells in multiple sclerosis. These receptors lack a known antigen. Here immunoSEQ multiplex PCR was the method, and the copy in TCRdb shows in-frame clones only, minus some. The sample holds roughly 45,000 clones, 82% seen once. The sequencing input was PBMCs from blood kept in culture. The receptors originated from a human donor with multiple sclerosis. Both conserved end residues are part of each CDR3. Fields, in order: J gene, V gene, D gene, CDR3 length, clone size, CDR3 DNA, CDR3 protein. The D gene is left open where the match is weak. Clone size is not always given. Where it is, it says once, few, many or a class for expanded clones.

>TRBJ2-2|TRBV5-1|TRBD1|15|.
TGCGCCAGCAGCTTTGGGACAGGGCCGACCGGGGAGCTGTTTTTT
CASSFGTGPTGELFF
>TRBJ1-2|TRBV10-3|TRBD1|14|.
TGTGCCATCAGTGAGAGAACAGGGGGTTATGGCTACACCTTC
CAISERTGGYGYTF
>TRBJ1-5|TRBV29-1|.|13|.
TGCAGCGTTGTTGTGCAAGGCAATCAGCCCCAGCATTTT
CSVVVQGNQPQHF
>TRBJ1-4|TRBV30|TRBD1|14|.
TGTGCCTGGATCAATGACAGGGTTGGAGAAAAACTGTTTTTT
CAWINDRVGEKLFF
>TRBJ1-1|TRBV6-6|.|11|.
TGTGCCAGCAGTTACAGCACTGAAGCTTTCTTT
CASSYSTEAFF
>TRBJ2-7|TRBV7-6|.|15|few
TGTGCCAGCAGCCCGATGGACGGCGGTCCCTACGAGCAGTACTTC
CASSPMDGGPYEQYF
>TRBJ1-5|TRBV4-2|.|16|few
TGTGCCAGCAGCCAAGGGCAGGGATATAGCAATCAGCCCCAGCATTTT
CASSQGQGYSNQPQHF
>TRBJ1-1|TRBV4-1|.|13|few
TGCGCCAGCAGCCAAGATATTATAACTGAAGCTTTCTTT
CASSQDIITEAFF
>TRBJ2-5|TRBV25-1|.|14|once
TGTGCCACCTCGACGCGAGGTGATCGGGAGACCCAGTACTTC
CATSTRGDRETQYF
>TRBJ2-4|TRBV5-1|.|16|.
TGCGCCAGCAGCTTGGATGCCCTCCGAGGGAAAAACATTCAGTACTTC
CASSLDALRGKNIQYF
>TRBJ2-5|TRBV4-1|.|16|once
TGCGCCAGCAGCCAAGAACCGAAGACAAAACCGGAGACCCAGTACTTC
CASSQEPKTKPETQYF
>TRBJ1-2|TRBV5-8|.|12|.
TGTGCCAGCAGCCAGGACGGCGTGGGCTACACCTTC
CASSQDGVGYTF
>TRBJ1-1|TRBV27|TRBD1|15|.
TGTGCCAGCAGTTTAAACCCTAGACAGGGCACTGAAGCTTTCTTT
CASSLNPRQGTEAFF
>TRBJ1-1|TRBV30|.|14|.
TGTGCCTGGAGTCCCCACAGGGAGACTCCGGAAGCTTTCTTT
CAWSPHRETPEAFF
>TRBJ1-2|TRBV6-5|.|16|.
TGTGCCAGCAGTTACTCGAGCCTCTCATTGAACTATGGCTACACCTTC
CASSYSSLSLNYGYTF
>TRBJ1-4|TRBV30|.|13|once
TGTGCCGGATACTTTACCCCCGGGGAAAAACTGTTTTTT
CAGYFTPGEKLFF
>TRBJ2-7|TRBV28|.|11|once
TGTGCCAGCAGTTTTCGCTACGAGCAGTACTTC
CASSFRYEQYF
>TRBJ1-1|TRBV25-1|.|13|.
TGTGCCAGCAGTGAAGTTTGGGGGACTGAAGCTTTCTTT
CASSEVWGTEAFF
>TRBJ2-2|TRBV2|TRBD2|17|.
TGTGCCAGCAGGCGGGCTAGCGGGGGTCCGGGGAGCGGGGAGCTGTTTTTT
CASRRASGGPGSGELFF
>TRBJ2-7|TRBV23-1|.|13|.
TGCGCCAGTCCGCGCGGAGCGGCCTACGAGCAGTACTTC
CASPRGAAYEQYF
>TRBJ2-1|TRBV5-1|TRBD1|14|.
TGCGCCAGCAGCTATCAGACAGGGAGCGATGAGCAGTTCTTC
CASSYQTGSDEQFF
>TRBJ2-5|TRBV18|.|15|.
TGTGCCAGCTCACCTCCCGGCAGAGGGAAAGAGACCCAGTACTTC
CASSPPGRGKETQYF
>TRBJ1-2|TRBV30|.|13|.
TGTGCCTGGACCCGGATATTTAACTATGGCTACACCTTC
CAWTRIFNYGYTF
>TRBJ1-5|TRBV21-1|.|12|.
TGTGCCAGTCTGGGGGGCGATCAGCCCCAGCATTTT
CASLGGDQPQHF
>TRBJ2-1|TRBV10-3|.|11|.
TGTGCCAGTACAGGTTACAATGAGCAGTTCTTC
CASTGYNEQFF
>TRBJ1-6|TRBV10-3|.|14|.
TGTGCCATCAGTGAGTCTGGGGGCGGGTCACCCCTCCACTTT
CAISESGGGSPLHF
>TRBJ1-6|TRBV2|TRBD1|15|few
TGTGCCAGCAGTGTTGGCCCGGGACAGGTCCCGCACCTCCACTTT
CASSVGPGQVPHLHF
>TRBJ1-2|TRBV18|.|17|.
TGTGCCAGCTCACCACCTCGGAGCGGTGGGTTCAACTATGGCTACACCTTC
CASSPPRSGGFNYGYTF
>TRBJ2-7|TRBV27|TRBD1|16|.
TGTGCCAGCAGTCCTCTCGGGGACAGGGGGCTCAACGAGCAGTACTTC
CASSPLGDRGLNEQYF
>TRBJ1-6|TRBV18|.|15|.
TGTGCCAGCTCACCGGGGCAGGGGATAGGATCACCCCTCCACTTT
CASSPGQGIGSPLHF
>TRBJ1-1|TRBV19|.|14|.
TGTGCCAGTAGTTCAGGGGCGCCCTACACTGAAGCTTTCTTT
CASSSGAPYTEAFF
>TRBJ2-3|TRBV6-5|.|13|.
TGTGCCAGCAGTTACGACTACACAGATACGCAGTATTTT
CASSYDYTDTQYF
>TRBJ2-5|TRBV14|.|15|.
TGTGCCAGCAGCCGGACAGACAGGACGAAAGAGACCCAGTACTTC
CASSRTDRTKETQYF
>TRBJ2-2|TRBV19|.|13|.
TGTGCCAGTAGAGGACAAACCACCGGGGAGCTGTTTTTT
CASRGQTTGELFF
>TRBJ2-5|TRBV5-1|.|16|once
TGCGCCAGCAGCTCTGACCAGAGGGGGTTCGGCGAGACCCAGTACTTC
CASSSDQRGFGETQYF
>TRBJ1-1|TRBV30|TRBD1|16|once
TGTGCCTGGAGTGTACTTGACAGGGGAGAATGGACTGAAGCTTTCTTT
CAWSVLDRGEWTEAFF
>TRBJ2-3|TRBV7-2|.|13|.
TGTGCCAGCTTGCAGGGTCCAACAGATACGCAGTATTTT
CASLQGPTDTQYF
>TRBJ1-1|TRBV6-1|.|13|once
TGTGCCAGCAGTGAACAGGGAAGGGGTGAAGCTTTCTTT
CASSEQGRGEAFF
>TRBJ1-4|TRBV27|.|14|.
TGTGCCAGCAGTTTCCGGCCAGGGTTAGAAAAACTGTTTTTT
CASSFRPGLEKLFF
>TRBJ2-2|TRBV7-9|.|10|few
TGTGCCAGCAGTCCCGGGGAGCTGTTTTTT
CASSPGELFF
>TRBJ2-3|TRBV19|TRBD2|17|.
TGTGCCAGTAGTATCAAGGGAAGCGGGGGGAGCACAGATACGCAGTATTTT
CASSIKGSGGSTDTQYF